This T cell receptor (beta chain) was found in a study of T-cell reconstitution after alpha-beta-depleted transplantation in children. The CDR3 is made up of 15 amino acids. The germline gives CDR1 SGHTA, CDR2 FQGNSA. Losses at the gene ends were 4 bases for V and 3 bases for J; bases not matched to a gene: 5. For TCRbeta, the library was prepared with unique molecular identifiers. From the PCR reads, TCRdb called clonotypes with MiXCR, one entry per CDR3 protein. The table includes just under 550,000 distinct CDR3 sequences, 18% detected once. This receptor was taken from a human donor who donated a stem cell graft to a child with acute lymphoblastic leukemia. Sample: PBMCs from the stem cell graft donor, taken from the stem cell graft. The chain has TRBV7-2 and TRBJ2-2; 7 bases line up with TRBD1. The CDR3 DNA sequence: TGTGCCAGCAGCTCCCGACAGGGATACACCGGGGAGCTGTTTTTT. It yields the protein CASSSRQGYTGELFF.